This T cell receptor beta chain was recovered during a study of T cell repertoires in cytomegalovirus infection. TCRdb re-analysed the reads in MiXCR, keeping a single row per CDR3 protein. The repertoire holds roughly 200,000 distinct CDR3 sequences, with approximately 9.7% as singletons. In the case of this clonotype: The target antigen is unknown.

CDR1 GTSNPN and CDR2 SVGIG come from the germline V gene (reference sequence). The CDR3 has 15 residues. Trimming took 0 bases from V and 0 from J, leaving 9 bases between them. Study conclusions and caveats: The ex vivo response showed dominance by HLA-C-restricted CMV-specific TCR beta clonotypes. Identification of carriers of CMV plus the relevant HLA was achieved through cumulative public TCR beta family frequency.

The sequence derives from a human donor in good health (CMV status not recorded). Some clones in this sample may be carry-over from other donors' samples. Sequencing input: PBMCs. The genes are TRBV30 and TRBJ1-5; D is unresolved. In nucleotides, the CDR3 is TGTGCCTGGAGTGTCGGGCCAAATAGCAATCAGCCCCAGCATTTT. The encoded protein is CAWSVGPNSNQPQHF.